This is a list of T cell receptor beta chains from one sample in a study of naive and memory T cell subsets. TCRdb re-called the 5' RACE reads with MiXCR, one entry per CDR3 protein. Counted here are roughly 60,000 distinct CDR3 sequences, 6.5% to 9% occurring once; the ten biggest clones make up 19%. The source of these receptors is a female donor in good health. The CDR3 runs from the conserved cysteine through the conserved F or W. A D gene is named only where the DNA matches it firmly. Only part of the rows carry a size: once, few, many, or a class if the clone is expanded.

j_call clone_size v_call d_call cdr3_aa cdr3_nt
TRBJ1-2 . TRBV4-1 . CASSQGSLGHGYTF TGCGCCAGCAGCCAAGGTTCCCTAGGGCATGGCTACACCTTC
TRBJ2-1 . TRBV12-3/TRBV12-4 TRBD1 CASSSAGTGENEQFF TGTGCCAGCAGTTCGGCCGGGACAGGGGAGAATGAGCAGTTCTTC
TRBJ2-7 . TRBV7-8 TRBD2 CASSLGVSGSRYF TGTGCCAGCAGCTTAGGGGTTAGCGGGAGTCGGTACTTC
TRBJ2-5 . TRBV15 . CATRTGPGQNKETQYF TGTGCCACCAGAACAGGACCGGGACAAAATAAAGAGACCCAGTACTTC
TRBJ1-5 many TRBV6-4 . CAGGGQPQHF TGTGCCGGGGGTGGTCAGCCCCAGCATTTT
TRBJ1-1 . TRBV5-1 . CASSQGTTVNTEAFF TGCGCCAGCAGCCAGGGGACGACCGTGAACACTGAAGCTTTCTTT
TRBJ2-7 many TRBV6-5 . CASSPLGTSLYEQYF TGTGCCAGCAGCCCGCTCGGGACAAGCCTCTACGAGCAGTACTTC
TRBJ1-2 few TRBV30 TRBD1 CAWKHKTGDYGYTF TGTGCCTGGAAACACAAGACAGGGGACTATGGCTACACCTTC
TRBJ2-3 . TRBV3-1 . CASSQTGGADTQYF TGTGCCAGCAGCCAAACTGGTGGGGCAGATACGCAGTATTTT
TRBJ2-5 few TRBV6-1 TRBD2 CASGTLAGGLETQYF TGTGCCAGCGGAACTTTAGCGGGGGGGCTTGAGACCCAGTACTTC
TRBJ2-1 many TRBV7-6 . CASSSLAASYNEQFF TGTGCCAGCAGCTCTTTAGCGGCCTCCTACAATGAGCAGTTCTTC
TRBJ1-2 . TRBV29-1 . CSVEGENKKSYTF TGCAGCGTTGAAGGGGAGAACAAGAAGAGCTACACCTTC
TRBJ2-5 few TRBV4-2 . CASSQEGAETQYF TGTGCCAGCAGCCAAGAAGGGGCCGAGACCCAGTACTTC
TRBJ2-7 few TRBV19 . CASSIGTGNEQYF TGTGCCAGTAGTATTGGGACCGGGAACGAGCAGTACTTC
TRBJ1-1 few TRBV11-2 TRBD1 CASSLIDRVDTEAFF TGTGCCAGCAGCCTTATAGACAGGGTCGACACTGAAGCTTTCTTT
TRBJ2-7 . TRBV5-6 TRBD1 CASSLDLQGYEQYF TGTGCCAGCAGCTTGGACTTACAGGGGTACGAGCAGTACTTC
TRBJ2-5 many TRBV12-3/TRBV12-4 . CASSPRGAQETQYF TGTGCCAGCAGCCCTCGGGGAGCCCAAGAGACCCAGTACTTC
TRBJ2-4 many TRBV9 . CASSVDVAKNIQYF TGTGCCAGCAGCGTAGACGTAGCCAAAAACATTCAGTACTTC
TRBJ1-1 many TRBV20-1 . CSPQENTEAFF TGCAGCCCACAGGAGAACACTGAAGCTTTCTTT
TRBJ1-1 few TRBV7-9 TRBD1 CASSQQGRDTEAFF TGTGCCAGCAGCCAACAGGGGAGGGACACTGAAGCTTTCTTT
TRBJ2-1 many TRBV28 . CASSLWSGASYNEQFF TGTGCCAGCAGTTTATGGTCAGGGGCCTCCTACAATGAGCAGTTCTTC
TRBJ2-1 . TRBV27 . CASSSSTEGIYEQFF TGTGCCAGCAGTTCCTCGACAGAAGGAATCTATGAGCAGTTCTTC
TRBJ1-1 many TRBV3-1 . CASSERTVRGNTEAFF TGTGCCAGCAGCGAACGAACGGTCAGGGGGAACACTGAAGCTTTCTTT
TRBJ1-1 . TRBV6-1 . CASKENTEAFF TGTGCCAGCAAAGAGAACACTGAAGCTTTCTTT
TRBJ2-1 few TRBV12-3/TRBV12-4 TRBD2 CASSPPGGPSYNEQFF TGTGCCAGCAGTCCCCCGGGAGGACCCAGCTACAATGAGCAGTTCTTC
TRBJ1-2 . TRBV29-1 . CSVEGYTF TGCAGCGTTGAGGGCTACACCTTC
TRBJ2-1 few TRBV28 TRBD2 CASRGRAVYNEQFF TGTGCCAGCAGGGGGAGGGCCGTCTACAATGAGCAGTTCTTC
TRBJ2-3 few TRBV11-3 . CASSLASTDTQYF TGTGCCAGCAGCTTAGCTAGCACAGATACGCAGTATTTT
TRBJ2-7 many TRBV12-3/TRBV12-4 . CASRLAPSTYEQYF TGTGCCAGCAGGTTAGCGCCTAGCACTTACGAGCAGTACTTC
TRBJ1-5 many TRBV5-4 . CASSLDNQPQHF TGTGCCAGCAGTTTAGACAATCAGCCCCAGCATTTT
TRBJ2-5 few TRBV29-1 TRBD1 CSGMDRGRETQYF TGCAGCGGGATGGACAGGGGGCGGGAGACCCAGTACTTC